This TCR beta chain was recorded in a study of blood T cell repertoires in COVID-19. Study context: From the United States, Italy and Spain came samples of acute and convalescent COVID-19.

Germline loops: CDR1 MRHNA, CDR2 SNTAGT. CDR3 length: 15 amino acids. V gave up 4 bases and J gave up 7 bases; unmatched junction bases: 5. Assay: immunoSEQ multiplex PCR; the TCRdb copy retains only in-frame clones and omits some. The sample records around 82,000 clones, 70% to 90% being singletons. J is TRBJ1-6 and V is TRBV6-4; 9 bases map to TRBD1. Material for sequencing was peripheral blood. This clonotype was sampled from a man older than 75 with COVID-19, enrolled during active disease. The CDR3 is CASSATGTGNSPLHF. For the CDR3, the DNA is TGTGCCAGCAGTGCAACCGGGACAGGGAATTCACCCCTCCACTTT.